This T cell receptor beta chain was identified in a study of OX40 agonist ivuxolimab in advanced cancers. As for the study in general: Three patients showed partial responses: one hepatocellular carcinoma and two cutaneous melanoma cases.

Using immunoSEQ multiplex PCR, the repertoire was profiled, and TCRdb retains in-frame clones only, with some absent. Of tens of thousands of clones detected, over 80% appear once; the ten largest clones hold about 4.4%. As for this clone: The target antigen is unknown.

General study results and limits: Within 6 weeks, CD4+ and CD8+ blood T cells expanded clonally at 0.1 to 3.0 mg/kg. Undetermined was the antigen specificity of the expanded peripheral T cells.

This CDR3 has 15 amino acids. V trimming: 3 bases; J trimming: 2 bases; junction bases outside the gene matches: 4. Germline CDR1 SGDLS, CDR2 YYNGEE. Sequenced material: CD4+ or CD8+ T cells sorted from blood, taken in a trial of the OX40 agonist ivuxolimab. The V call is TRBV9, the J call TRBJ2-1; 8 bases map to TRBD1. The source is an adult with an advanced solid tumor such as melanoma, head and neck, liver or kidney cancer. The CDR3 bases are TGTGCCAGCAGCGAAACAGGGGGAGCCTACAATGAGCAGTTCTTC. This sequence encodes CASSETGGAYNEQFF.